Here is one T cell receptor (beta chain) with its context. The target of this receptor is not known. Nothing much larger sits one base from this clone, and base qualities are not available. Trimming accounts for 4 bases at V and 0 bases at J, while the number of junction bases matched to no gene is 6. The CDR3 measures 17 amino acids from cysteine to phenylalanine. Only the CDR3 DNA stays, 51 bases, in frame from base 1. The germline V gene provides CDR1 WSHSY and CDR2 SAAADI. TCR CDR3 regions were amplified from genomic DNA by multiplex PCR using the deep immunoSEQ assay. Extracted genomic DNA from each cell subset was distributed evenly across all wells of several immunoSEQ 96-well plates, and each plate was treated as a replicate. For sorted subsets, roughly 200 ng of genomic DNA, equivalent to 25,000 to 35,000 T cell genomes, went into each replicate PCR. Purified libraries were quantified with a Qubit 3.0 fluorometer, sized on a Bioanalyzer 2100, and re-quantified with the KAPA Library Quantification kit. A separate single-read 150-cycle Illumina NextSeq 550 flow cell was used to sequence each immunoSEQ 96-well plate. Concerning the study's data processing: Because the immunoSEQ output included only junctional sequences and no quality scores, the filtering could not be the same as the filtering used for full-length reads. Sequences were annotated with PyIR, a Python wrapper for IgBLAST v1.9, and V/J genes and CDR3 were assigned using IMGT germline references. Reads were removed for weak V/J assignments (E-value above 1e-6), missing CDR3, stop codons, out-of-frame junctions, or ambiguous translated residues. V3J clonotypes were defined as sequences sharing an identical inferred V gene, J gene, and CDR3 amino acid sequence. Percentage overlap between repertoires was computed as shared unique clonotypes divided by the size of the smaller repertoire. Repertoire richness was assessed with RTK rarefaction, the Chao1 estimator, and Recon v2.1 estimates of unobserved clonotypes. Generation probabilities were computed with OLGA for all TCRbeta clonotypes obtained by the gDNA method from several donors. Drawn from immuneACCESS, this table holds only the in-frame rearrangements with V and J called that TCRdb kept. Clones are partly lost; checked studies trace under half to an unresolved V gene and leave the rest unexplained. Clone size and V and J calls were adopted from that table, with D and trimming inferred from the DNA. The sample table records under 850,000 clones; about two thirds of these occur just once. Of the sample, under 2% is held by the ten largest clones.

Donors were healthy HIV-negative adults with no recently reported acute infections or vaccinations. All donors were Caucasian adults living in Nashville, Tennessee, USA. Magnetic negative selection was used to enrich CD4+ T cells, after which naive cells were positively selected on CD45RA and the negative fraction became the memory subset. After blood collection by leukapheresis, PBMCs were isolated using Ficoll-Histopaque density gradient centrifugation and then cryopreserved in the vapor phase of liquid nitrogen. Purity and quantity of every magnetically sorted T cell population were checked by analytical flow cytometry. Genomic DNA was isolated from each sorted fraction and quantified by UV absorbance on a Nanodrop 2000c. This entry comes from a study of shared clonotypes between healthy human individuals (dated by TCRdb to the early 2020s). About the full investigation: A few men and two women, aged 18 to 49 years, made up the cohort. The study deeply sequenced blood TCR repertoires of several healthy adults to estimate repertoire size and the extent of clonotype sharing between individuals. For each donor, three plates each were used for CD4 naive and CD4 memory, two plates were used for CD8 naive, and one plate was used for CD8 memory. Between about 0.9 and 8.9 billion PBMCs per donor were obtained by leukapheresis. Libraries were prepared and TCR repertoires were sequenced by different laboratories using diverse techniques, in order to increase sequencing depth and limit assay-specific biases.

What the work shows at the level of the full study, not this receptor alone: Sampling was limited to blood, and TCR repertoires in tissue likely differ from TCR repertoires in blood. Based on pairwise subsampling, the degree of clonotype sharing among donors was expected to be affected by sequencing depth. Rarefaction of sorted-subset datasets indicated incomplete sequencing despite the large sequencing depth. Sharing across a few donors was observed for approximately 5% of naive CD4, 3.5% of naive CD8, 2.3% of memory CD4, and about 0.4% of memory CD8 clonotypes. Compared with non-shared clonotypes, the clonotypes found in all four sorted-subset donors had higher generation probabilities. Because the study included only a small number of donors, the genetic and exposure-history diversity represented was limited. Naive subsets generally had larger estimated clonotype richness than memory subsets did.

The chain employs TRBV10-2 and TRBJ2-7, and 13 junction bases match TRBD2. The TCR originated in a woman in her twenties or thirties in good health. The sequenced material came from memory CD4+ T cells sorted from blood. The cell subset or site label, as the study defines it: CD45RA-negative fraction. The nucleotide sequence reads TGCGCCAGCAGTGGGACTAGCGGGGGAACCTTCTCCTACGAGCAGTACTTC. Its translation is CASSGTSGGTFSYEQYF.